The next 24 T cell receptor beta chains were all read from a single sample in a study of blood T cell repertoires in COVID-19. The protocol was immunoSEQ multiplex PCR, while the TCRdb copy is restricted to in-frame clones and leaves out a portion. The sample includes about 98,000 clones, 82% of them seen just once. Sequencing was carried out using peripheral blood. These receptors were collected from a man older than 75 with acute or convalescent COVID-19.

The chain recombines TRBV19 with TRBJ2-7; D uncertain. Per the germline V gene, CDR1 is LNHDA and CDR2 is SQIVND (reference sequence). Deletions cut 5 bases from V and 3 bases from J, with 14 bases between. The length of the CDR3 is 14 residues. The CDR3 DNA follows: TGTGCCAGTAGTCCCCGCGAGGCTTTCTACGAGCAGTACTTC. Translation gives CASSPREAFYEQYF.

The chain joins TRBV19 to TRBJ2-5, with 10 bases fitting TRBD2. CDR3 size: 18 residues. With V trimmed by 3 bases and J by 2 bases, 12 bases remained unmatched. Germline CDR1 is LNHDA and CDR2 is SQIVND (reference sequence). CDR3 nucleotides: TGTGCCAGTAGTATCCTACCGGCGGTAGCGGGGGGACAAGAGACCCAGTACTTC. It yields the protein CASSILPAVAGGQETQYF.

CDR3 amino acids: CASSLVQGNTGELFF. The CDR3 DNA reads TGTGCCAGCAGTTTGGTACAGGGTAACACCGGGGAGCTGTTTTTT. J is TRBJ2-2 and V is TRBV28; weak D call: TRBD1 (6 bases). Trimming shortened V by 3 bases and J by 2 bases, and 10 bases separated the two germline ends. Germline CDR1 reads MDHEN; CDR2 reads SYDVKM. The CDR3 is made up of 15 amino acids.

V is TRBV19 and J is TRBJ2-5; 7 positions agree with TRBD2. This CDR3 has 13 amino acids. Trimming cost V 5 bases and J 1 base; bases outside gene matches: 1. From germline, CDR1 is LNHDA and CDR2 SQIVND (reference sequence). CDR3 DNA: TGTGCCAGTAGTTCTAGCGGCCAAGAGACCCAGTACTTC. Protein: CASSSSGQETQYF.

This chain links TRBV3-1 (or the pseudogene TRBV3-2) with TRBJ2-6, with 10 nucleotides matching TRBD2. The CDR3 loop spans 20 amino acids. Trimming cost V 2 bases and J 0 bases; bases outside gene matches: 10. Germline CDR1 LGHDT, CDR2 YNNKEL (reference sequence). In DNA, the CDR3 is TGTGCCAGCAGCCAAACCACCATCTCTAGCGGGGGCTCTGGGGCCAACGTCCTGACTTTC. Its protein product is CASSQTTISSGGSGANVLTF.

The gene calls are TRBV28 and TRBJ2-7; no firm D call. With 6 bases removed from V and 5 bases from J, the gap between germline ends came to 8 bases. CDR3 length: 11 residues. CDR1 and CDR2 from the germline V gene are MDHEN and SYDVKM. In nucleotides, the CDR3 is TGTGCCAGCAGGACAATTAACGAGCAGTACTTC. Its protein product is CASRTINEQYF. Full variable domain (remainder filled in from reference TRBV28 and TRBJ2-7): DVKVTQSSRYLVKRTGEKVFLECVQDMDHENMFWYRQDPGLGLRLIYFSYDVKMKEKGDIPEGYSVSREKKERFSLILESASTNQTSMYLCASRTINEQYFGPGTRLTVT.

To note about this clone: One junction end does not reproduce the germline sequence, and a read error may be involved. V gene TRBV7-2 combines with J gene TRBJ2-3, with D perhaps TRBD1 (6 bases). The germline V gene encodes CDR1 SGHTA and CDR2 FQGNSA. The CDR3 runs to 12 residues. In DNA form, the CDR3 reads TGTGCCAGCAGCCCGAGGACAGAAACGCAGTATTTT. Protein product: CASSPRTETQYF.

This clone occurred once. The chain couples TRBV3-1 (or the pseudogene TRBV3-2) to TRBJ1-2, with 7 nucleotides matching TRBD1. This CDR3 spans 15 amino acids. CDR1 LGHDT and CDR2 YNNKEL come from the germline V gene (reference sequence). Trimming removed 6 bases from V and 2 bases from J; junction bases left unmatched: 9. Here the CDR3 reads CASRDVGQRNYGYTF. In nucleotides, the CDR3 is TGTGCCAGCAGGGATGTGGGACAGAGAAACTATGGCTACACCTTC.

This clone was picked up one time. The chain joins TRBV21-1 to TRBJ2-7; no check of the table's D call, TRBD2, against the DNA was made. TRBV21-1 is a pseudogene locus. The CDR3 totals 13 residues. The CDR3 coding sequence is TGTGCCAGCGGGCCTAGCGACTCCTACGAGCAGTACTTC. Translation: CASGPSDSYEQYF.

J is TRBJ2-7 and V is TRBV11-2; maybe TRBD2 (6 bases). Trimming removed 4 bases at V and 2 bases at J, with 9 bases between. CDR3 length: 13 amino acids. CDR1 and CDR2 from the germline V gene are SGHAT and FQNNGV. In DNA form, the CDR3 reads TGTGCCAGCAGCTCCGGACTAACCTACGAGCAGTACTTC. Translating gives CASSSGLTYEQYF.

The CDR3 spells CASRTDIYEQYF. CDR3 nucleotide sequence: TGCGCCAGCAGGACCGACATCTACGAGCAGTACTTC. This chain uses TRBV5-1 with TRBJ2-7; unclear D gene. CDR1 and CDR2 from the germline V gene are SGHRS and YFSETQ. V was cut by 5 bases and J by 3 bases, with 9 bases left in between. The CDR3 runs to 12 residues.

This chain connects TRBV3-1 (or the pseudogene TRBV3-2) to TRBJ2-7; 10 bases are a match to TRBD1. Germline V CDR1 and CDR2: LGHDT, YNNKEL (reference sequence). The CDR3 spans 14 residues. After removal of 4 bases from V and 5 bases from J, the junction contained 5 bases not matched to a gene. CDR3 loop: CASSPRTGGHEQYF. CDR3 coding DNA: TGTGCCAGCAGCCCTCGGACAGGGGGACACGAGCAGTACTTC.

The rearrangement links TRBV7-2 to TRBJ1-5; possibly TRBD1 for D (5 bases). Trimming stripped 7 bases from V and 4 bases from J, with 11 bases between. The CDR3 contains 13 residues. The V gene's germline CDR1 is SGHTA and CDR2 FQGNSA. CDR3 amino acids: CASTTTENQPQHF. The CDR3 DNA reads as TGTGCCAGCACCACGACAGAAAATCAGCCCCAGCATTTT.

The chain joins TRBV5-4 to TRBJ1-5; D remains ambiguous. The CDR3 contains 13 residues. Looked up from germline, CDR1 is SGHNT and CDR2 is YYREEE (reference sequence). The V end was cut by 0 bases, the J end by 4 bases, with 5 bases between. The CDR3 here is CASSLAGNQPQHF. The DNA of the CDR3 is TGTGCCAGCAGCTTGGCCGGTAATCAGCCCCAGCATTTT.

Written as DNA, the CDR3 is TGTGCCAGCAGCTCGCAGGGGACTAGCTCAGAGACCCAGTACTTC. Its protein is CASSSQGTSSETQYF. This chain links TRBV28 with TRBJ2-5; 9 nucleotides match TRBD2. V shed 6 bases and J 4 bases; nucleotides not matched to a gene: 9. The V gene's germline CDR1 is MDHEN and CDR2 SYDVKM. There are 15 residues in the CDR3.

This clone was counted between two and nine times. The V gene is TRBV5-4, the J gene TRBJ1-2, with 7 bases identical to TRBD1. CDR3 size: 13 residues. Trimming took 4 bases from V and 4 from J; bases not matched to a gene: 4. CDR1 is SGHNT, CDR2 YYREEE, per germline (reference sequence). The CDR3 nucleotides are TGTGCCAGCAGCATAACAGGGGTCTATGGCTACACCTTC. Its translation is CASSITGVYGYTF.

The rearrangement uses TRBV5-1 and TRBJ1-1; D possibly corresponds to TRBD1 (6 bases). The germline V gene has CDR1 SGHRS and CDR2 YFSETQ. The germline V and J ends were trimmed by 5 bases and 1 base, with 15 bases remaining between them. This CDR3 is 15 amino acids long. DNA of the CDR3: TGCGCCAGCAGTCCCGGAGACAGGACGAACACTGAAGCTTTCTTT. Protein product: CASSPGDRTNTEAFF.

The CDR3 sequence: CASSITDISYEQYF. CDR3 nucleotides: TGTGCCAGTAGTATCACGGACATTTCCTACGAGCAGTACTTC. The chain joins TRBV19 to TRBJ2-7; TRBD1 might be the D (5 bases). The V gene lost 3 bases and the J gene lost 1 base, with 10 bases spanning the gap. The germline gives CDR1 LNHDA, CDR2 SQIVND (reference sequence). This CDR3 comprises 14 residues.

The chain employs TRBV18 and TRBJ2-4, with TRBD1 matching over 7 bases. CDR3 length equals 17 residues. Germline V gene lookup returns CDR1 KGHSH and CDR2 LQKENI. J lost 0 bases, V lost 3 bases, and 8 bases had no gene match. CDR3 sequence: CASSPYQGVLAKNIQYF. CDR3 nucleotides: TGTGCCAGCTCACCCTACCAGGGGGTCTTAGCCAAAAACATTCAGTACTTC.

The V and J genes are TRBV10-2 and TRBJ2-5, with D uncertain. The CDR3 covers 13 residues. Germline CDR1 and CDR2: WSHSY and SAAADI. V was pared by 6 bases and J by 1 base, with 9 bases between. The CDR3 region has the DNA TGCGCCAGCAGCCCGTTCTCCCAAGAGACCCAGTACTTC. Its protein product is CASSPFSQETQYF.

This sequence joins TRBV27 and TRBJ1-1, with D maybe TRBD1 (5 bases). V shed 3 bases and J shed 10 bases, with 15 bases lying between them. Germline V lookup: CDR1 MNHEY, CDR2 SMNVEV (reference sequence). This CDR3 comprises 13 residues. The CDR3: CASSFSFGGTAFF. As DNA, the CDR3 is TGTGCCAGCAGTTTTTCGTTCGGGGGAACAGCTTTCTTT.

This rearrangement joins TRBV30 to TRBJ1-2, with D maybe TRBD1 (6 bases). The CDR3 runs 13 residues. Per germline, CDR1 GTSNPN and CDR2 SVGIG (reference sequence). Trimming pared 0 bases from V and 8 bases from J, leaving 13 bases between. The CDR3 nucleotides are TGTGCCTGGAGTGTTCGGGGGGCAGGGGGCTACACCTTC. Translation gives CAWSVRGAGGYTF.

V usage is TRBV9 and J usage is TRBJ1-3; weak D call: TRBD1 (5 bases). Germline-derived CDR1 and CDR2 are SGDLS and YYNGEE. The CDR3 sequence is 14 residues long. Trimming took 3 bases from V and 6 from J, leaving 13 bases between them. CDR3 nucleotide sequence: TGTGCCAGCAGCGACAGGCCTTTTGCAAACACCATATATTTT. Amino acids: CASSDRPFANTIYF.

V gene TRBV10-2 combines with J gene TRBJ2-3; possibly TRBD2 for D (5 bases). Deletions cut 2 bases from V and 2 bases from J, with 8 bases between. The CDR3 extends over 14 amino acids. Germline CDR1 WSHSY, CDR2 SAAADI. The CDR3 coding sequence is TGCGCCAGCAGTGAGGCTAGCTCCACAGATACGCAGTATTTT. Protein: CASSEASSTDTQYF.